Sequencing of this T cell receptor beta chain was carried out in a study of blood T cell repertoires in COVID-19 (dated by TCRdb to between 2020 and 2021). Concerning the study at large: Samples from collaborators originated in the United States, Italy and Spain and spanned both the acute and convalescent phases of COVID-19. Deeply sampled blood TCRbeta repertoires from subjects exposed to, actively infected with, or recovered from COVID-19 were included in the dataset. The material from the prospective study consisted of cDNA or gDNA derived from T cells, B-cell-depleted T cells, or PBMCs. A freely available public database, intended as a resource for researchers studying the immune response to SARS-CoV-2, is where the repertoires were released. Where available, HLA class I and class II types were obtained from metadata supplied by the sample provider rather than from assay-based typing. The sample metadata nearly always contained a de-identified subject ID, COVID-19 status, age in years and sex. Samples were obtained from the ongoing ImmuneRACE study (first 160 participants) and from 1,254 subjects provided by 6 global collaborators. The paper's findings and limits, for the study overall: How much clinical and demographic metadata was included differed by source and by participant, and the metadata was provided uncurated.

To note about this clone: What this receptor recognizes is not known. Nothing much larger sits one base from this clone, and base qualities are not available.

TCRbeta CDR3 regions were amplified from genomic DNA using the immunoSEQ Assay, a bias-controlled multiplex PCR. In the paper's pipeline: The number of nucleated cells in each sample was estimated from the amplification of reference gene primers within the assay. Sequence reads were collapsed and filtered to measure the absolute abundance of every unique TCRbeta CDR3 rearrangement. For each sample, productive Simpson clonality was calculated as the square root of Simpson's diversity index over productive rearrangements. TCRdb re-hosts the immuneACCESS table, in-frame sequences only. Its copies lack some clones; in the studies checked, an unresolved V gene accounts for under half of them, and the cause for the rest is not known. Clone size and the V and J calls come from that table; the DNA yielded D and trimming. The sample table contains approximately 200,000 clones; only one count was recorded for roughly nine tenths of them. Roughly 2.9% of the sample is taken by the ten largest.

The CDR3 goes from the cysteine to the phenylalanine over 15 residues. The only DNA kept is the CDR3, 45 bases in frame from the first base. For CDR1 and CDR2, the germline V gene (reference sequence) lists LNHDA and SQIVND. V is clipped by 5 bases and J by 0 bases, and the sequence between their germline boundaries is 13 bases long. The collaborating institutions used their own protocols to collect whole blood in K2EDTA tubes. Collaborator samples were shipped for TCRbeta analysis as frozen whole blood, isolated PBMCs, or DNA extracted from either sample type. The chain links TRBV19 with TRBJ1-2; TRBD1 is perhaps the D gene, given 6 matching bases. The sequence came from a woman in her 30s with active or convalescent COVID-19. The sample was peripheral blood. The bases read TGTGCCAGTAGTTTGACGGGACACTCTAACTATGGCTACACCTTC. It translates as CASSLTGHSNYGYTF.